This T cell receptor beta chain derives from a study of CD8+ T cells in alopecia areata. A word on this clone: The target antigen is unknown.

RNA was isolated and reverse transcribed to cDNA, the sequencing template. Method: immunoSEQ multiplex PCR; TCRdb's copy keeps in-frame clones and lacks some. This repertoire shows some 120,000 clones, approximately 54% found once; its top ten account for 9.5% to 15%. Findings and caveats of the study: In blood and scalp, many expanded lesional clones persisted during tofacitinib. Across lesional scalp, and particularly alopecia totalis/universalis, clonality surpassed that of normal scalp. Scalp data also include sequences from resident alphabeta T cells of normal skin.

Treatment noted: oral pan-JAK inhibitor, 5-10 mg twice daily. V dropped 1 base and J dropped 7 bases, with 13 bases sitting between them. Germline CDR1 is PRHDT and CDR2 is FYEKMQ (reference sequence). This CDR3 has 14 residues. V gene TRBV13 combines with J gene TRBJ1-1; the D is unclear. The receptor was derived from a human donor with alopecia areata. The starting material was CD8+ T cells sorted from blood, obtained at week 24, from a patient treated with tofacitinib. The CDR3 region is CASSLEGSLIEAFF. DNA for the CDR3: TGTGCCAGCAGCTTAGAGGGAAGCCTAATTGAAGCTTTCTTT.